The subject of this entry is one T cell receptor beta chain. Its specificity is unknown. J lost 2 bases, V lost 2 bases, and 6 bases had no gene match. Germline lookup yields CDR1 SGHTA and CDR2 FQGTGA. The CDR3 extends over 16 amino acids. This sample was taken from a study of T cells after yellow fever vaccination. Study-wide points: Most clones from primary vaccination resurfaced after the booster (about 96% CD4, 88% CD8). Clonotypes shared by both compartments, CD4 and CD8, made up a small share.

A single record per CDR3 protein comes from TCRdb applying MiXCR to the 5' RACE reads. Here the sample spans some 390,000 distinct CDR3 sequences, over 15% being singletons. The sample here was PBMCs, taken before the yellow fever booster vaccination. The V gene is TRBV7-3, the J gene TRBJ2-3; 8 positions agree with TRBD2. This receptor was taken from a man between 18 and 29 years old who received the YFV17D yellow fever vaccine. CDR3 in amino acids: CASSLSAGGTTDTQYF. The CDR3 DNA sequence: TGTGCCAGCAGCTTATCTGCGGGGGGAACCACAGATACGCAGTATTTT.